The entry that follows covers one T cell receptor (beta chain) sequence. The antigen is unknown. Researchers amplified the TCR beta CDR3 regions from RNA transcripts. HTBI primers drove first-round RT-PCR of the TCR CDR3. Using its own MiXCR run on the multiplex PCR reads, TCRdb lists one record per CDR3 protein. The sample carries 350,000 to 400,000 distinct CDR3 sequences, about 15% recorded once. The data belong to a study of T cells in Graves' hyperthyroidism and ophthalmopathy. Patients aged 18 to 65 had newly diagnosed hyperthyroidism lasting under 2 months. Study-level results: The authors' 13 V-J model separated ophthalmopathy from stable hyperthyroidism.

Germline V lookup: CDR1 MNHEY, CDR2 SVGAGI. V lost 2 bases, J lost 1 base, and 7 bases lay in between. CDR3 size: 14 residues. The receptor was isolated from a woman in her twenties or thirties with Graves' hyperthyroidism. Sequenced: blood. The chain employs TRBV6-5 and TRBJ2-3; D gene ambiguous. The CDR3 here is CASSYTVGTDTQYF. As DNA, the CDR3 is TGTGCCAGCAGTTACACAGTGGGCACAGATACGCAGTATTTT.